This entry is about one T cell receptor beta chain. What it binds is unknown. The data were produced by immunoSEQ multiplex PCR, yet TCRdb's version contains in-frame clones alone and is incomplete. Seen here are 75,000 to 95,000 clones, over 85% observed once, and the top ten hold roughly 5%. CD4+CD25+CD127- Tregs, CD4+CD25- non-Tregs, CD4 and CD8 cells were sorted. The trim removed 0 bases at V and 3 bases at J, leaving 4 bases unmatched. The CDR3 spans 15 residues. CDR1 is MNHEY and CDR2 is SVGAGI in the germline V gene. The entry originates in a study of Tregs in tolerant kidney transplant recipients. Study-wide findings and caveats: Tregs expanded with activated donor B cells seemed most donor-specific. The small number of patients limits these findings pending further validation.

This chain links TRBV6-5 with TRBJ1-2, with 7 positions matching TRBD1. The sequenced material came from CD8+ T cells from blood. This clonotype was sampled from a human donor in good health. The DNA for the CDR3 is TGTGCCAGCAGTTACTCCCGGACAGGCCACTATGGCTACACCTTC. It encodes CASSYSRTGHYGYTF.